These T cell receptor beta chains were read from a single sample in a study of identical twins. TCRdb analysed the 5' RACE reads with MiXCR anew, one entry per CDR3 protein. The sample has about 900,000 distinct CDR3 sequences, more than 9% seen once. The data were also submitted as part of a second study, on yellow fever vaccine responses in identical twins.

Specimen: PBMCs. These receptors originate from a young woman in good health. The CDR3 runs from the conserved cysteine through the conserved F or W.

cdr3_aa,v_call,j_call
CASSQKDRGRDEQFF,TRBV11-1,TRBJ2-1
CASSEAGRGKTEAFF,TRBV6-1,TRBJ1-1
CASSPWGGSFTNTGELFF,TRBV3-1,TRBJ2-2
CASGQFEETQYF,TRBV2,TRBJ2-5
CASSSEILAKNIQYF,TRBV12-3/TRBV12-4,TRBJ2-4
CSVEADTMIQETQYF,TRBV29-1,TRBJ2-5
CASSLEGLNSPLHF,TRBV12-3/TRBV12-4,TRBJ1-6
CASRPTSGSSYNEQFF,TRBV7-3,TRBJ2-1
CASSVQGSLLTYEQYF,TRBV2,TRBJ2-7
CSAPRPEMTGELFF,TRBV20-1,TRBJ2-2
CASSSGLAGATNTGELFF,TRBV5-1,TRBJ2-2
CASSLSTTLKETQYF,TRBV3-1,TRBJ2-5
CAISEWGQGSKNIQYF,TRBV10-3,TRBJ2-4
CSARGPSNTGELFF,TRBV20-1,TRBJ2-2
CASRSASYNEQFF,TRBV5-1,TRBJ2-1
CASSLGAGSQDTQYF,TRBV5-5,TRBJ2-3
CASSLQEAIRYEQYF,TRBV11-2,TRBJ2-7
CASTGLSRETQYF,TRBV12-3/TRBV12-4,TRBJ2-5
CSASGTSSANEQFF,TRBV20-1,TRBJ2-1
CASRQASKYEQYF,TRBV28,TRBJ2-7
CASGHNEQFF,TRBV12-3/TRBV12-4,TRBJ2-1
CAITRDRGSISGNTIYF,TRBV10-3,TRBJ1-3
CASSSGLAFYNEQFF,TRBV7-3,TRBJ2-1
CASSRDTGGQTQYF,TRBV7-8,TRBJ2-5
CASSLVGQPTGELFF,TRBV5-1,TRBJ2-2
CASSQDSLAGGLQETQYF,TRBV3-1,TRBJ2-5
CATSDIAGRAYNEQFF,TRBV24-1,TRBJ2-1
CASSLGLARNNEQFF,TRBV3-1,TRBJ2-1
CASSLDDRAGANVLTF,TRBV28,TRBJ2-6
CASKRGMPQETQYF,TRBV5-1,TRBJ2-5
CASSQAGTGHSSGNTIYF,TRBV3-1,TRBJ1-3
CATGVDPNTGELFF,TRBV28,TRBJ2-2
CASSLKADDHGYTF,TRBV7-3,TRBJ1-2
CASRGDSSYGYTF,TRBV28,TRBJ1-2